The 29 T cell receptor beta chains below come from one sample, sequenced in a study of blood T cell repertoires in COVID-19. Measured with immunoSEQ multiplex PCR; TCRdb has only the in-frame clones, and not every one. This sample yields roughly 160,000 clones, of which about 88% are seen a single time; about a quarter belongs to the top ten. Sequenced input: peripheral blood. The receptor source for this set is a man aged 55 to 70 with acute or convalescent COVID-19.

The genes are TRBV7-9 and TRBJ2-5; D ambiguous. The germline CDR1 and CDR2 sequences are SEHNR and FQNEAQ (reference sequence). The CDR3 loop spans 12 amino acids. V lost 5 bases and J lost 7, with 11 bases in between. CDR3 nucleotide sequence: TGTGCCAGCAGCCCCCCATCGAGGACCCAGTACTTC. Its protein product is CASSPPSRTQYF. Looking up the rest from reference TRBV7-9 and TRBJ2-5 gives the full variable domain: DTGVSQNPRHKITKRGQNVTFRCDPISEHNRLYWYRQTLGQGPEFLTYFQNEAQLEKSRLLSDRFSAERPKGSFSTLEIQRTEQGDSAMYLCASSPPSRTQYFGPGTRLLVL.

The chain joins TRBV19 to TRBJ1-4; weak D call: TRBD1 (6 bases). The CDR3 contains 14 residues. CDR1 and CDR2 from the germline V gene are LNHDA and SQIVND (reference sequence). V was shortened by 4 bases and J by 8 bases, with 14 bases between the two germline ends. CDR3 DNA: TGTGCCAGTAGTACTGGACAGTCCGTGGAAAAACTGTTTTTT. Its translation is CASSTGQSVEKLFF.

The rearrangement joins TRBV2 to TRBJ1-2; D ambiguous. CDR1 and CDR2 from the germline V gene are SNHLY and FYNNEI. V lost 2 bases to trimming and J lost 5 bases, with 3 bases between them. The CDR3 length is 11 residues. Here the CDR3 DNA reads TGTGCCAGCAGTGAACAATATGGCTACACCTTC. Amino acids: CASSEQYGYTF.

V usage is TRBV6-5 and J usage is TRBJ2-5; TRBD1 matches 9 bases. CDR3 length equals 15 residues. The ends lost 5 bases at V and 4 bases at J; junction bases unmatched: 8. CDR1 and CDR2 (germline): MNHEY, SVGAGI. CDR3 loop: CASSPGQGLGETQYF. CDR3 nucleotide sequence: TGTGCCAGCAGTCCGGGACAGGGTCTTGGAGAGACCCAGTACTTC.

In DNA, the CDR3 is TGTGCCAGCGGGACTAGGACCTCAGGCAATCAGCCCCAGCATTTT. Translated, it gives CASGTRTSGNQPQHF. This rearrangement joins TRBV2 to TRBJ1-5, with D possibly matching TRBD1 (5 bases). The CDR3 loop spans 15 amino acids. V dropped 8 bases and J dropped 2 bases, with 16 bases sitting between them. Looked up from germline, CDR1 is SNHLY and CDR2 is FYNNEI.

The V and J genes are TRBV11-3 and TRBJ2-7; D is ambiguous. This CDR3 spans 14 amino acids. Germline lookup yields CDR1 SGHNT and CDR2 YENEEA. With 4 bases removed from V and 2 bases from J, the gap between germline ends came to 12 bases. CDR3 amino acids: CASSSDRVAYEQYV. The DNA of the CDR3 is TGTGCCAGCAGCTCCGACCGGGTCGCCTACGAGCAGTACGTC.

The count of this clone is one. The chain links TRBV6-5 to TRBJ2-1, with 7 bases fitting TRBD2. Germline V lookup: CDR1 MNHEY, CDR2 SVGAGI. The V and J ends lost 6 bases and 3 bases, in that order; junction bases with no gene match: 2. This CDR3 is 13 amino acids long. CDR3 in DNA: TGTGCCAGCAGGACGGGAGGCTACAATGAGCAGTTCTTC. Its translation: CASRTGGYNEQFF.

There are many counts of this clone. The genes are TRBV5-5 and TRBJ2-7, with D possibly matching TRBD2 (6 bases). The CDR3 has 15 residues. The V end lost 0 bases, the J end lost 3 bases, and 13 bases lay between the germline ends. Germline V gene data show CDR1 as SGHKS and CDR2 as YYEKEE (reference sequence). CDR3: CASSLVPSVGYEQYF. DNA of the CDR3: TGTGCCAGCAGCTTGGTGCCTAGCGTTGGCTACGAGCAGTACTTC.

The chain couples TRBV6-2 or TRBV6-3 to TRBJ2-7, with D possibly matching TRBD1 (5 bases). Germline loops: CDR1 MNHEY, CDR2 SVGEGT. The ends were cut back, 0 bases at V and 3 bases at J, with 12 bases in the middle. The CDR3 consists of 15 residues. Here the CDR3 DNA reads TGTGCCAGCAGTTACTCGCCCAGGGCTCTCTACGAGCAGTACTTC. It translates to CASSYSPRALYEQYF.

This chain links TRBV27 with TRBJ1-2; D is perhaps TRBD1 (6 bases). The length of the CDR3 is 14 residues. The V gene's germline CDR1 is MNHEY and CDR2 SMNVEV (reference sequence). Trimming shortened V by 4 bases and J by 4 bases, and 13 bases separated the two germline ends. CDR3 in amino acids: CASSSRTDLYGYTF. The CDR3 DNA is TGTGCCAGCAGTTCCAGGACAGATCTCTATGGCTACACCTTC.

J is TRBJ1-4 and V is TRBV7-9; 10 nucleotides match TRBD1. Losses at the gene ends were 5 bases for V and 7 bases for J; bases not matched to a gene: 10. The CDR3 totals 16 residues. Germline loops: CDR1 SEHNR, CDR2 FQNEAQ (reference sequence). Written as DNA, the CDR3 is TGTGCCAGCAGCCCCTGGGAGACAGGGGGCGGTGAAAAACTGTTTTTT. It encodes CASSPWETGGGEKLFF.

Comments on this clone: The junction shows a germline mismatch at one end, possibly a read error. The chain links TRBV19 to TRBJ2-1, with D possibly TRBD1 on 7 matching bases. The CDR3 is made up of 12 amino acids. Germline CDR1 is LNHDA and CDR2 is SQIVND (reference sequence). The CDR3: CASSIRQGGRVF. CDR3 nucleotides: TGTGCCAGTAGTATCCGACAGGGAGGTCGGGTCTTC.

This chain connects TRBV7-3 to TRBJ2-3; 10 nucleotides match TRBD2. This CDR3 comprises 16 residues. Germline assignment: CDR1 SGHTA and CDR2 FQGTGA. V lost 5 bases and J lost 5; bases outside the gene matches: 10. The CDR3 loop is CASSLMASGGGDTQYF. Here the CDR3 DNA reads TGTGCCAGCAGCCTTATGGCTAGCGGGGGTGGAGATACGCAGTATTTT.

This chain's CDR3 is CASKPTVNTGELFF. In DNA, the CDR3 is TGTGCCAGCAAGCCGACAGTGAACACCGGGGAGCTGTTTTTT. The genes are TRBV2 and TRBJ2-2, with TRBD1 as a possible D gene (5 bases). The CDR3 has 14 residues. The ends were cut back, 7 bases at V and 1 base at J, with 10 bases in the middle. The germline gives CDR1 SNHLY, CDR2 FYNNEI.

This clone was detected only once. This chain joins TRBV11-3 and TRBJ2-2; 7 bases match TRBD2. Germline lookup yields CDR1 SGHNT and CDR2 YENEEA. Trimming took 3 bases from V and 3 from J; bases not matched to a gene: 1. This CDR3 comprises 14 residues. The CDR3, as DNA: TGTGCCAGCAGCTTGGCGGGAGACACCGGGGAGCTGTTTTTT. Its protein is CASSLAGDTGELFF.

The chain joins TRBV7-2 to TRBJ2-7; TRBD2 aligns across 10 bases. Germline loops: CDR1 SGHTA, CDR2 FQGNSA. CDR3 length: 16 residues. V was pared by 5 bases and J by 2 bases, with 9 bases of the junction left unmatched. CDR3 residues: CASSAGLASGTYEQYF. CDR3 bases: TGTGCCAGCAGCGCGGGACTAGCGAGTGGGACCTACGAGCAGTACTTC.

The J gene is TRBJ1-1, the V gene TRBV7-9; 7 positions match TRBD1. V lost 5 bases to trimming and J lost 5 bases; unmatched junction nucleotides: 5. The CDR3 totals 13 residues. Germline V gives CDR1 SEHNR, CDR2 FQNEAQ (reference sequence). The CDR3 sequence: CASSERQGTEAFF. CDR3 nucleotides: TGTGCCAGCAGCGAACGACAGGGTACTGAAGCTTTCTTT. Full variable domain (outside the CDR3, taken from reference TRBV7-9 and TRBJ1-1): DTGVSQNPRHKITKRGQNVTFRCDPISEHNRLYWYRQTLGQGPEFLTYFQNEAQLEKSRLLSDRFSAERPKGSFSTLEIQRTEQGDSAMYLCASSERQGTEAFFGQGTRLTVV.

This rearrangement joins TRBV6-6 to TRBJ1-3; perhaps TRBD1 as D (6 bases). From germline, CDR1 is MNHNY and CDR2 SVGAGI (reference sequence). The CDR3 is 15 amino acids. Between the trimmed V and J ends, which lost 6 bases and 0 bases, there was a span of 12 bases. The CDR3 bases are TGTGCCAGCAGAACGGGACAAACCTCTGGAAACACCATATATTTT. Its protein is CASRTGQTSGNTIYF.

The chain employs TRBV19 and TRBJ2-5; possible D gene TRBD1, 5 bases. Per germline, CDR1 LNHDA and CDR2 SQIVND (reference sequence). CDR3 length equals 12 residues. With 8 bases removed from V and 4 bases from J, the gap between germline ends came to 11 bases. The DNA of the CDR3 is TGTGCCAGTTCGGGCAGGGCAGAGACCCAGTACTTC. Protein: CASSGRAETQYF.

The genes are TRBV30 and TRBJ1-1, with D hard to call. The CDR3 covers 11 residues. Germline lookup yields CDR1 GTSNPN and CDR2 SVGIG (reference sequence). The V and J ends lost 0 bases and 8 bases respectively, with 7 bases between them. The CDR3 bases are TGTGCCTGGAGTGTACGAGAGGAAGCTTTCTTT. This encodes CAWSVREEAFF.

The count of this clone is one. This chain connects TRBV19 to TRBJ2-2; 8 nucleotides match TRBD1. Germline-derived CDR1 and CDR2 are LNHDA and SQIVND (reference sequence). The length of the CDR3 is 15 residues. The V and J ends lost 8 bases and 0 bases, in that order; junction bases with no gene match: 5. CDR3 sequence: CASSDRDANTGELFF. In DNA form, the CDR3 reads TGTGCCAGTTCGGACAGGGACGCGAACACCGGGGAGCTGTTTTTT.

The gene calls are TRBV5-1 and TRBJ2-5; 7 nucleotides line up with TRBD1. The germline CDR1 and CDR2 sequences are SGHRS and YFSETQ. V gave up 7 bases and J gave up 4 bases; unmatched junction bases: 10. The CDR3 covers 14 residues. The CDR3 loop is CASRGQSVGETQYF. As DNA, the CDR3 is TGCGCCAGCCGGGGACAGTCAGTGGGAGAGACCCAGTACTTC. Combining the CDR3 with reference TRBV5-1 and TRBJ2-5 gives the whole variable domain KAGVTQTPRYLIKTRGQQVTLSCSPISGHRSVSWYQQTPGQGLQFLFEYFSETQRNKGNFPGRFSGRQFSNSRSEMNVSTLELGDSALYLCASRGQSVGETQYFGPGTRLLVL.

This chain joins TRBV19 and TRBJ2-1; 8 bases match TRBD1. The ends lost 4 bases at V and 15 bases at J; junction bases unmatched: 8. CDR3 length: 12 amino acids. Germline V gene data show CDR1 as LNHDA and CDR2 as SQIVND (reference sequence). The CDR3: CASSTRTGSPFF. CDR3 DNA sequence: TGTGCCAGTAGTACAAGGACAGGGTCGCCGTTCTTC.

The rearrangement links TRBV28 to TRBJ1-1; unclear D gene. Germline V gene lookup returns CDR1 MDHEN and CDR2 SYDVKM. Trimming left V 5 bases short and J 0 bases short, with 4 bases between. CDR3 length equals 12 residues. CDR3 sequence: CASSQMNTEAFF. CDR3 DNA sequence: TGTGCCAGCAGTCAGATGAACACTGAAGCTTTCTTT.

The rearrangement uses TRBV19 and TRBJ2-7, with D hard to call. CDR1 and CDR2 from the germline V gene are LNHDA and SQIVND (reference sequence). V was clipped by 7 bases and J by 6 bases, with 19 bases between them. The CDR3 runs 14 residues. CDR3 amino acids: CASTARGPGSEQYV. The CDR3 DNA reads TGTGCCAGTACGGCGAGAGGTCCTGGTTCCGAGCAGTACGTC.

The chain joins TRBV5-4 to TRBJ1-2; no reliable D call. Germline loops: CDR1 SGHNT, CDR2 YYREEE (reference sequence). V was pared by 2 bases and J by 8 bases, with 16 bases between. The CDR3 sequence is 14 residues long. CDR3 amino acids: CASSLRTSGYGYTF. The CDR3 region has the DNA TGTGCCAGCAGCTTAAGAACGTCAGGTTACGGCTACACCTTC.

This chain joins TRBV9 and TRBJ2-1; TRBD1 aligns across 10 bases. There are 15 residues in the CDR3. The germline V gene encodes CDR1 SGDLS and CDR2 YYNGEE. V lost 2 bases, J lost 6 bases, and 5 bases stayed unmatched. This CDR3 is CASSVTDRGGNEQFF. For the CDR3, the DNA is TGTGCCAGCAGCGTTACGGACAGGGGGGGCAATGAGCAGTTCTTC.

The chain employs TRBV18 and TRBJ1-1; TRBD1 might be the D (5 bases). Per the germline V gene, CDR1 is KGHSH and CDR2 is LQKENI. V was cut by 6 bases and J by 0 bases, with 20 bases left in between. The length of the CDR3 is 17 residues. The chain's CDR3 is CASSLTPDSALNTEAFF. CDR3 coding DNA: TGTGCCAGCTCCCTCACACCCGACAGCGCCTTGAACACTGAAGCTTTCTTT.

The chain uses TRBV7-9 and TRBJ1-1, with a tentative D call TRBD1 (5 bases). The length of the CDR3 is 15 residues. Germline V lookup: CDR1 SEHNR, CDR2 FQNEAQ (reference sequence). Trimming cost V 4 bases and J 0 bases, with 12 bases left between them. The CDR3 region is CASSSRTLVNTEAFF. In DNA, the CDR3 is TGTGCCAGCAGCTCAAGGACACTGGTGAACACTGAAGCTTTCTTT.